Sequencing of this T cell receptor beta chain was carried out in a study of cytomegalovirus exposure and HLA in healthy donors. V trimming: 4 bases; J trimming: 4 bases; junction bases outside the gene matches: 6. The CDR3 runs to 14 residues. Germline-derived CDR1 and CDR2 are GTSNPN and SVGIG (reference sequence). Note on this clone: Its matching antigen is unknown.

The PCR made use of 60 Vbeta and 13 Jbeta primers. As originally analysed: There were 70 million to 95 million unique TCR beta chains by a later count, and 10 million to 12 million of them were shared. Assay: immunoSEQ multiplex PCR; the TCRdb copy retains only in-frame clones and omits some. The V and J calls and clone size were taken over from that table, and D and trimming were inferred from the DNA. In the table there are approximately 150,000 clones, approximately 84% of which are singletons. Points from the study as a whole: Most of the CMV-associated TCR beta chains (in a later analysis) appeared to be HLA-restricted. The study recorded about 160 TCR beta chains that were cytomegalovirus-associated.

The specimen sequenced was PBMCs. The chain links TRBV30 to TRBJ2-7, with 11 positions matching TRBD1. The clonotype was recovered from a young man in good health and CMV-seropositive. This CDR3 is CAWTLGQGVYEQYF. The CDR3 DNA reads TGTGCCTGGACCTTGGGACAGGGGGTGTACGAGCAGTACTTC.